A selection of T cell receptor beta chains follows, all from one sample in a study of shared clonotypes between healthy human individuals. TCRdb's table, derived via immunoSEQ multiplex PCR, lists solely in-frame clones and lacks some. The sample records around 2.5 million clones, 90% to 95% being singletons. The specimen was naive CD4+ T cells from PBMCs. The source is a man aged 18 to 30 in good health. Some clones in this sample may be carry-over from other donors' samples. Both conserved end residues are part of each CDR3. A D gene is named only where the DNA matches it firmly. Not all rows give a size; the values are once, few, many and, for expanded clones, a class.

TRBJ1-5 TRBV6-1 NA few TGTGCCAGCACGGATGGCAATCAGCCCCAGCATTTT CASTDGNQPQHF
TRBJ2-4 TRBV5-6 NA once TGTGCCAGCAGCTTTGGGTCGGAGTCCAAAAACATTCAGTACTTC CASSFGSESKNIQYF
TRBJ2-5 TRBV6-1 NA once TGTGCCAGCAGTGAAGTCAGGGAAGAGACCCAGTACTTC CASSEVREETQYF
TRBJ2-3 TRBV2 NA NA TGTGCCAGCCGGAACAGACGGACCCCAGATACGCAGTATTTT CASRNRRTPDTQYF
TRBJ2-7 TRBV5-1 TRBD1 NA TGCGCCAGCCGGGACAGGGGGAATGACGAGCAGTACTTC CASRDRGNDEQYF
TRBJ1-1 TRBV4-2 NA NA TGTGCCAGCAGCCAATTACGACAAATGAACACTGAAGCTTTCTTT CASSQLRQMNTEAFF
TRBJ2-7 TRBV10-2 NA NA TGCGCCAGCTACGACGTCCGGGGGCGAACCTACGAGCAGTACTTC CASYDVRGRTYEQYF
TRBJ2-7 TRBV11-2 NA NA TGTGCCAGCAGCTCCTGGACGGTCTCCTACGAGCAGTACTTC CASSSWTVSYEQYF
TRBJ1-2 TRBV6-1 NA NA TGTGCCAGCAGCCCGGGACGGATTCTTGGCTACACCTTC CASSPGRILGYTF
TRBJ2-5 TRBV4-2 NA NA TGTGCCAGCAGCCAAGATCTGGGGGGTGGGGAGACCCAGTACTTC CASSQDLGGGETQYF
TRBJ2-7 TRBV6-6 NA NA TGTGCCAGCGGACAGTCCTCCTACGAGCAGTACTTC CASGQSSYEQYF
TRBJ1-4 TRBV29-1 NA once TGCAGCGTTGAAGAGCCGGGACGGCGGCATGAAAAACTGTTTTTT CSVEEPGRRHEKLFF
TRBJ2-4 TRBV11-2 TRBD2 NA TGTGCCAGCAGCTTAGTCCTAGCGGGAGGTAAAAACATTCAGTACTTC CASSLVLAGGKNIQYF
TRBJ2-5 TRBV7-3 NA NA TGTGCCAGCAGCCCCCCGGGCGGGGAGACCCAGTACTTC CASSPPGGETQYF
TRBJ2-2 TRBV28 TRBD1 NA TGTGCCAGCAGCCTCTTACAGGGGGCAGGTGGGGAGCTGTTTTTT CASSLLQGAGGELFF
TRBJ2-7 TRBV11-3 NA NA TGTGCCAGCAGCTTAGGCCGGGGAATGGACGAGCAGTACTTC CASSLGRGMDEQYF
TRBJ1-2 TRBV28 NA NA TGTGCCATCCTGGACCCTAACTATGGCTACACCTTC CAILDPNYGYTF
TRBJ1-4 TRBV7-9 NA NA TGTGCCAGCAGCCCCGGGGGCCAGGAAAAACTGTTTTTT CASSPGGQEKLFF
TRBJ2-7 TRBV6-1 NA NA TGTGCCAGCAGTGACTTAGGGGGAGGCGCCTACGAGCAGTACTTC CASSDLGGGAYEQYF
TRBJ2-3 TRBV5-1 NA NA TGCGCCAGCAGCTCACCGGGCACAGATACGCAGTATTTT CASSSPGTDTQYF
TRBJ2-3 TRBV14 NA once TGTGCCAGCAGCCAAGTGGGGCTTCGTGATACGCAGTATTTT CASSQVGLRDTQYF
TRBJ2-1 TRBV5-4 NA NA TGTGCCAGCAGCTTGGGACAGCTTTACAATGAGCAGTTCTTC CASSLGQLYNEQFF
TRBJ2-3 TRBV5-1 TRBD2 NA TGCGCCAGCAGCTTGGAGGGACTAGCTGGAGATACGCAGTATTTT CASSLEGLAGDTQYF
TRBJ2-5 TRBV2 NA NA TGTGCCAGCTTTGGGGAGACCCAGTACTTC CASFGETQYF
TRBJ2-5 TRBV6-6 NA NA TGTGCCAGCGCAAGGGGGGGGGAAGAGACCCAGTACTTC CASARGGEETQYF
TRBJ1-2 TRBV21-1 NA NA TGTGAAAGGGGGTATGGCTATGGCTACACCTTC CERGYGYGYTF
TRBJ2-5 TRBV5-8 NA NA TGTGCCAGCAGCAGTAGCGGAGAAGAGACCCAGTACTTC CASSSSGEETQYF
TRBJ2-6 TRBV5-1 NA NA TGCGCCAGCAGCTTAGGGGCCACTGGGGCCAACGTCCTGACTTTC CASSLGATGANVLTF
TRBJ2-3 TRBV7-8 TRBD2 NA TGTGCCAGCAGCTTAGCGGGAGGACTAGCGAGCACAGATACGCAGTATTTT CASSLAGGLASTDTQYF
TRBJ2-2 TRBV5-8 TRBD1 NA TGTGCCAGCAGCTGGGGCATCGACAGGGCCCACACCGGGGAGCTGTTTTTT CASSWGIDRAHTGELFF
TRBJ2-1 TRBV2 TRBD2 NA TGTGCCAGCATTCCCCTCATCTGGACTAGCGGAAATGAGCAGTTCTTC CASIPLIWTSGNEQFF
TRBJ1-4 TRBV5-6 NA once TGTGCCATGTTGCCTAATGAAAAACTGTTTTTT CAMLPNEKLFF
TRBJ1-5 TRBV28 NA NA TGTGCCAGCAGTTTTGGGGGTTCGGGGCAGCCCCAGCATTTT CASSFGGSGQPQHF
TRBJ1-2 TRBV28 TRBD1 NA TGTGCCAGCAGTGGACAGGGGGATGGCTACACCTTC CASSGQGDGYTF
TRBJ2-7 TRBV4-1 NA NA TGCGCCAGCAGCCAACTGGGACTTCCAGGCTACGAGCAGTACTTC CASSQLGLPGYEQYF
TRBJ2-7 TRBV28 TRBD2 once TGTGCCAGCAGTTTCAGGCCTAGCGGACCCTACGAGCAGTACTTC CASSFRPSGPYEQYF
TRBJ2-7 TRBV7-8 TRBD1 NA TGTGCCAGCAGCCGAGTGGAGAACAGGGGAAGGGGCGAGCAGTACTTC CASSRVENRGRGEQYF
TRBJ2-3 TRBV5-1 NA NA TGCGCCAGCAGCTTGAGCGTGTTCCCCACGGATACGCAGTATTTT CASSLSVFPTDTQYF
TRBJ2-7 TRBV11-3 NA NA TGTGCCAGCAGCCCACGGGCGGCTACCTACGAGCAGTACTTC CASSPRAATYEQYF
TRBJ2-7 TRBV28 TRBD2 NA TGTGCCAGCAGTTTGGGACTAGCGGGAGCGGAGTCCTACGAGCAGTACTTC CASSLGLAGAESYEQYF
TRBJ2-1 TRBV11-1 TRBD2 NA TGTGCCAGCAGCTTGATAGCGGGAGCCTACAATGAGCAGTTCTTC CASSLIAGAYNEQFF
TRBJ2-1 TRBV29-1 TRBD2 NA TGCAGCGTTTCCCGAACCCAGACTAGCGGTTACAATGAGCAGTTCTTC CSVSRTQTSGYNEQFF
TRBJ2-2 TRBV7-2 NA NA TGTGCCAGCAGGATTCTAGTGCCCGGGGAGCTGTTTTTT CASRILVPGELFF
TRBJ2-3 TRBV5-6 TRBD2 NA TGTGCCAGCAGCTTGGTCGGGGGGTATTCTAGCACAGATACGCAGTATTTT CASSLVGGYSSTDTQYF
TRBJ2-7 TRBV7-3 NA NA TGTGCCAGCAGCTTAAGGGGTGCCGAGCAGTACTTC CASSLRGAEQYF
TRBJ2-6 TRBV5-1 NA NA TGCGCCAGCAGCCCGGCGTCCAGCTCTGGGGCCAACGTCCTGACTTTC CASSPASSSGANVLTF
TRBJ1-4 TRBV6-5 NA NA TGTGCCAGCAGGGGGGGAAAATCAAATGAAAAACTGTTTTTT CASRGGKSNEKLFF
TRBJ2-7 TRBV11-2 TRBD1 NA TGTGCCAGCAGCTTCTCGGACAGGAACTACGAGCAGTACTTC CASSFSDRNYEQYF
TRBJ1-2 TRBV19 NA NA TGTGCCAGTAGTATTCTGGTACAGCCCTTTGCCTATGGCTACACCTTC CASSILVQPFAYGYTF
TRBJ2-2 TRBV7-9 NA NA TGTGCCAGCAGCTTAGGGACCGACACCGGGGAGCTGTTTTTT CASSLGTDTGELFF
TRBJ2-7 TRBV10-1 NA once TGCGCCAGCAGTGAGACTTCTTCTGGTACCTACGAGCAGTACTTC CASSETSSGTYEQYF
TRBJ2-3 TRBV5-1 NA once TGCGCCAGCAGCTTGGATTCCGACACAATGTATTTT CASSLDSDTMYF
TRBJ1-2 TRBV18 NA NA TGTGCCAGCTCACCACTTCGCTATGGCTACACCTTC CASSPLRYGYTF
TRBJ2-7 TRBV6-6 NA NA TGTGCCAGCAGTTTCGACACAGGTTACTCCTACGAGCAGTACTTC CASSFDTGYSYEQYF
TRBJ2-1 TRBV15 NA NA TGTGCCACCAGCAGACAAACTGGGCGGAGCTCCTACAATGAGCAGTTCTTC CATSRQTGRSSYNEQFF
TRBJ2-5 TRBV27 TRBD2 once TGTGCCAGCAGTTTAATGGGACTAGCGGGAGAGACCCAGTACTTC CASSLMGLAGETQYF
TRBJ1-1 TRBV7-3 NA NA TGTGCCAGCAGCTTAAGGGGGGGAGGTACTGAAGCTTTCTTT CASSLRGGGTEAFF
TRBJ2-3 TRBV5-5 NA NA TGTGCCAGCAGCCCGTGGCTACTGGGGACTGCTCCCACAGATACGCAGTATTTT CASSPWLLGTAPTDTQYF
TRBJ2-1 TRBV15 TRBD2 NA TGTGCCACCAGCAGAGTTAGCGGGAGGGCCTTGTTAAACAATGAGCAGTTCTTC CATSRVSGRALLNNEQFF
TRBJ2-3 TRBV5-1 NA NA TGCGCCAGCAGCTCGCCCCCGGGCAGTACCACAGATACGCAGTATTTT CASSSPPGSTTDTQYF